This entry concerns a single TCR beta chain. The record originates from a study of blood T cell repertoires in COVID-19. Study-level background: Material from acute and convalescent COVID-19 was sourced from the United States, Italy and Spain. The analysed material was cDNA or gDNA that came from T cells, B-cell-depleted T cells, or PBMCs.

V dropped 4 bases and J dropped 6 bases, with 10 bases sitting between them. The CDR3 extends over 12 amino acids. CDR1 is ENHRY, CDR2 SYGVKD, per germline. Original data processing: Reference gene primers were amplified, and this amplification served to estimate nucleated cell counts. Clones were sequenced by immunoSEQ multiplex PCR, and TCRdb holds only the in-frame ones, with some missing. D and trimming were read from the DNA, whereas the V and J calls and clone size are those reported in that table. The repertoire holds around 440,000 clones, with approximately 88% as singletons. This clonotype was obtained from a woman aged 45 to 65 with COVID-19, enrolled during active disease. Sequenced: peripheral blood. The V and J genes are TRBV10-3 and TRBJ2-7, with D tentatively TRBD2 (6 bases). Written as DNA, the CDR3 is TGTGCCATCAGTGTGGAGGGGATCGAGCAGTACTTC. This sequence encodes CAISVEGIEQYF.